This record looks at one TCR beta chain sequence and its context. What antigen it recognizes has not been identified. No base quality information exists; no much larger clone differs at one position. Trimming removed 9 bases from V and 8 bases from J; the gene matches leave 8 bases unexplained. The germline V gene specifies MRHNA as CDR1 and SNTAGT as CDR2. The CDR3 spans 12 residues, from the cysteine through the phenylalanine. Just the 36-base CDR3 DNA is kept, in frame starting at base 1. The sample is drawn from a study of T cell responses to AZD1222 COVID-19 vaccine (dated by TCRdb to the early 2020s). Context from the whole study: TCR sequencing covered more than 230 trial participants: about 210 given two doses of AZD1222 and 26 given two doses of MenACWY control vaccine. Trial participants were enrolled by age into subgroups of 18-55, 56-69 and 70-plus years, and around 150, 28 and 57 TCR-sequenced participants, respectively, were included in these subgroups.

The time point label corresponds to: baseline before first vaccination. The treatment or condition label of this sample denotes: meningococcal conjugate vaccine given as trial control. Vaccinee samples came from UK trials COV001 and COV002, including a single-blind randomized controlled phase 2/3 trial of AZD1222 (ChAdOx1 nCoV-19) in healthy adults. For TCRbeta chain sequencing, PBMC samples were collected from trial participants at day 0 and at day 28 after the second dose. Results and caveats for the whole study, not just this receptor: No day 14 peak-response samples were available, so repertoires were characterized only after the peak T cell response. Reportedly, almost half of the unique spike-specific TCRs recognized epitopes lying outside the regions that are mutated in the B.1.351 and B.1.1.7 variants. After two AZD1222 doses, spike-specific TCR breadth and depth were significantly higher than at day 0 and than in MenACWY recipients. In the small 56-69-year group, the increase in depth fell short of significance, most likely because of low power. The vaccine-associated CD4 TCRs covered the entire spike protein, and the dominant responses fell in regions 160-218 and 743-854. Only five to seven AZD1222 recipients were SARS-CoV-2 seropositive at baseline, limiting conclusions about previously exposed vaccinees. Participants were mostly white British and included more females than males, and it was suggested by the authors that clonal diversity may have been underestimated.

The CDR3 regions of human TCRbeta chains were analyzed by immunosequencing. In the authors' own workflow: Repertoire TCRs were checked for matches against a reference library of SARS-CoV-2-specific TCRs that had been generated using the MIRA antigen-specificity platform. Breadth meant the fraction of unique TCRs that were SARS-CoV-2-associated, whereas depth meant the fraction of total T cells that were SARS-CoV-2-associated. Using the MIRA data, every spike-specific TCR was mapped to the spike region that the TCR reacted to and assigned to either a CD4 or a CD8 class. Log10-transformed breadth and depth values were compared by one-way ANOVA with Sidak's multiple comparisons tests. In its TCRdb copy, this immuneACCESS table keeps in-frame sequences only and misses some clones. Where compared with another copy, unresolved V genes explain less than half of these, and the others have no known cause. V and J calls plus clone size are reproduced from that table; the DNA served to infer D and trimming. The sample table holds tens of thousands of clones, of which under 95% were seen once. About 4.9% of the sample lies in the top ten.

The sequence joins TRBV6-4 to TRBJ1-2; TRBD1 aligns with 8 central bases. Sequenced material: peripheral blood, taken on day 0 of MenACWY control vaccination. The receptor was isolated from an adult in good health. The nucleotide sequence is given as TGTGCCAGGATCCAGGGGGCGCGGGGCTACACCTTC. Its translation reads: CARIQGARGYTF.